This T cell receptor (beta chain) came from a study of T cells after yellow fever vaccination. General observations from the study: The presence of abundant clonotypes contaminating from the bulk population was possible in FACS-sorted repertoires.

Trimming cost V 3 bases and J 3 bases, with 8 bases left between them. This CDR3 region has 14 residues. The germline gives CDR1 MDHEN, CDR2 SYDVKM. They built TCR cDNA with 5'RACE template switching, a step that put in a universal primer site and UMIs. TCRdb called the 5' RACE reads again in MiXCR, with one record for every CDR3 protein. The sample contains approximately 110,000 distinct CDR3 sequences, 6% to 8% of which appear only once. This clonotype has ten or more counts. What it binds is unknown. This clonotype was sampled from a young man who received the YFV17D yellow fever vaccine. This chain connects TRBV28 to TRBJ2-2; the D is unclear. Sample: CD4+ T cells sorted from PBMCs, taken around 10 days after the first yellow fever vaccination. The CDR3 DNA reads as TGTGCCAGCAGTTTCCCTGTACACACCGGGGAGCTGTTTTTT. The encoded protein is CASSFPVHTGELFF.